This TCR beta chain derives from a study of blood T cell repertoires in COVID-19. Study information: The study drew acute and convalescent COVID-19 samples from the United States, Italy and Spain. Sources were T cells, B-cell-depleted T cells, or PBMCs; the material itself was cDNA or gDNA.

Trimming took off 8 bases at V and 8 bases at J, with 24 bases between the two ends. Germline lookup yields CDR1 SGHAT and CDR2 FQNNGV. This CDR3 comprises 16 residues. TCRdb keeps only in-frame clones here, not all; method: immunoSEQ multiplex PCR. Found here are around 250,000 clones, roughly 80% of them singletons; the top ten hold roughly 5.3%. Cohort assignment relied on participant-reported clinical history. Up to 2 weeks before entering the study, exposed participants had met a COVID-19 case. The genes are TRBV11-2 and TRBJ2-2, with D tentatively TRBD1 (5 bases). The sequence was obtained from a middle-aged man who had been exposed to COVID-19. Source material: PBMCs or T cells enriched from blood (not recorded which). CDR3 sequence reads: CASVPWGGPHEGELFF. The CDR3 DNA reads as TGTGCCAGCGTTCCCTGGGGCGGACCCCATGAGGGGGAGCTGTTTTTT.